This record concerns one TCR beta chain sequence. From germline, CDR1 is SGHRS and CDR2 YFSETQ. CDR3 length equals 16 residues. The ends were cut back, 2 bases at V and 3 bases at J, with 17 bases in the middle. The sample belongs to a study of blood T cell repertoires in COVID-19. About the study: From T cells, B-cell-depleted T cells, or PBMCs came the material, which was cDNA or gDNA.

TCRdb keeps only in-frame clones here, not all; method: immunoSEQ multiplex PCR. This sample has hundreds of thousands of clones, with around nine tenths found just once. The clonotype was recovered from a woman aged 50 to 65 who had recovered from COVID-19. Sequencing input: PBMCs or T cells enriched from blood (not recorded which). The genes are TRBV5-1 and TRBJ2-5, with D uncertain. The CDR3 region is CASSFRNSNPEETQYF. Here the CDR3 DNA reads TGCGCCAGCAGCTTCCGTAACTCCAACCCCGAAGAGACCCAGTACTTC.